The 2 T cell receptor beta chains given below trace back to one sample, sequenced in a study of shared clonotypes between healthy human individuals. The table came from immunoSEQ multiplex PCR; TCRdb's copy has only in-frame clones and leaves some out. This sample has some 1,600,000 clones, with nearly 99% found just once. The sequenced sample was naive CD4+ T cells sorted from blood. The subset: CD45RA+ positively selected. The receptors stem from a man aged 25-40 years in good health.

The rearrangement joins TRBV4-3 to TRBJ1-2; D is perhaps TRBD1 (6 bases). The length of the CDR3 is 16 residues. Germline V lookup: CDR1 LGHNA, CDR2 YSLEER. V was pared by 3 bases and J by 1 base, with 15 bases between. The DNA of the CDR3 is TGCGCCAGCAGCCAGGGCTCGCGGGGGCTTAACTATGGCTACACCTTC. This translates into CASSQGSRGLNYGYTF.

V and J are TRBV15 and TRBJ1-5; D might be TRBD1 (5 bases). V was cut by 1 base and J by 2 bases, with 9 bases left in between. Germline CDR1 LNHNV, CDR2 YYDKDF (reference sequence). The CDR3 covers 15 residues. The CDR3 region is CATSRVGRRNQPQHF. For the CDR3, the DNA is TGTGCCACCAGCAGAGTGGGACGGCGCAATCAGCCCCAGCATTTT.